In its sample, the clone carrying this TCR beta chain was seen a few times. Its antigen is not identified. The V gene's germline CDR1 is SNHLY and CDR2 FYNNEI. CDR3 length equals 16 residues. V lost 6 bases and J 4 bases, leaving 19 bases between the germline ends. TCRdb reprocessed the RT-PCR reads via MiXCR and lists one record per CDR3 protein. The sample records hundreds of thousands of distinct CDR3 sequences, 14% being singletons. These data are taken from a study of response to subunit inactivated influenza vaccine. General study points: The authors put forward the suggestion that each seasonal influenza vaccination may bring in only a limited number of new T cells.

The chain recombines TRBV2 with TRBJ2-1, with D unclear. The origin of this receptor is a man aged 45-60 years who received an inactivated influenza vaccine. The sample was PBMCs from blood, taken roughly 15 days before vaccination. Written as DNA, the CDR3 is TGTGCCAGCAGGGACCGTACGGCCTCAGTTTACAATGAGCAGTTCTTC. It yields the protein CASRDRTASVYNEQFF. The entire variable domain, with the rest obtained from reference TRBV2 and TRBJ2-1, is as follows: EPEVTQTPSHQVTQMGQEVILRCVPISNHLYFYWYRQILGQKVEFLVSFYNNEISEKSEIFDDQFSVERPDGSNFTLKIRSTKLEDSAMYFCASRDRTASVYNEQFFGPGTRLTVL.